Below are 28 T cell receptor beta chains sequenced from a single sample in a study of blood T cell repertoires in COVID-19. Assay: immunoSEQ multiplex PCR; the TCRdb copy retains only in-frame clones and omits some. The sample includes about 46,000 clones, over 70% of them seen just once. What was sequenced was peripheral blood. The origin of the receptors is a woman over 75 with acute or convalescent COVID-19.

This chain links TRBV6-5 with TRBJ1-1; D not certain. V shed 0 bases and J shed 1 base, with 9 bases lying between them. From germline, CDR1 is MNHEY and CDR2 SVGAGI. CDR3 size: 15 residues. The CDR3 here is CASSYSYRGNTEAFF. The CDR3 nucleotides read TGTGCCAGCAGTTACTCCTATCGGGGGAACACTGAAGCTTTCTTT.

There are a few counts of this clone. This CDR3 is CASGLYRDREDYGYTF. The CDR3 DNA reads as TGTGCCAGCGGACTGTACCGGGACAGGGAGGACTATGGCTACACCTTC. The rearrangement joins TRBV5-4 to TRBJ1-2; 9 positions match TRBD1. After removal of 7 bases from V and 3 bases from J, the junction contained 13 bases not matched to a gene. The germline V gene encodes CDR1 SGHNT and CDR2 YYREEE (reference sequence). The CDR3 length is 16 residues.

The V gene is TRBV11-3, the J gene TRBJ2-2; D is possibly TRBD1 (6 bases). With 5 bases removed from V and 2 bases from J, the gap between germline ends came to 21 bases. CDR3 length equals 18 residues. Germline V gene data show CDR1 as SGHNT and CDR2 as YENEEA. The CDR3 DNA sequence: TGTGCCAGCAGCGAAACGCTGGGGGCAGGAGGAAACACCGGGGAGCTGTTTTTT. Protein product: CASSETLGAGGNTGELFF.

This clone was detected once. V usage is TRBV27 and J usage is TRBJ1-2; 7 bases fit TRBD1. The CDR3 sequence is 14 residues long. Germline loops: CDR1 MNHEY, CDR2 SMNVEV (reference sequence). J lost 6 bases, V lost 6 bases, and 10 bases had no gene match. The CDR3 DNA is TGTGCCAGCAGCCCGGACAGGTTTGGGGATGGCTACACCTTC. Translation gives CASSPDRFGDGYTF.

The chain joins TRBV5-6 to TRBJ2-1; 8 bases agree with TRBD2. The CDR3 loop spans 16 amino acids. V dropped 0 bases and J dropped 0; count of bases not matched to a gene: 2. Germline V gives CDR1 SGHDT, CDR2 YYEEEE. In DNA form, the CDR3 reads TGTGCCAGCAGCTTGGAGGCGGGGGGCTCCTACAATGAGCAGTTCTTC. Amino acids: CASSLEAGGSYNEQFF.

The chain has TRBV12-3 or TRBV12-4 and TRBJ1-2; the D is unclear. Trimming took 0 bases from V and 7 from J, leaving 6 bases between them. This CDR3 spans 12 amino acids. CDR3 loop: CASSLAGFGYTF. The CDR3 DNA reads TGTGCCAGCAGTTTAGCCGGGTTTGGCTACACCTTC.

CDR3 amino acids: CAWRVEVNTEAFF. The CDR3 DNA reads as TGTGCCTGGAGGGTCGAGGTGAACACTGAAGCTTTCTTT. The chain links TRBV30 to TRBJ1-1; D is ambiguous. Germline CDR1 is GTSNPN and CDR2 is SVGIG (reference sequence). The CDR3 contains 13 residues. V was clipped by 3 bases and J by 0 bases, with 8 bases between them.

This chain links TRBV20-1 with TRBJ1-1, with D hard to call. Trimming removed 2 bases from V and 4 bases from J, with 5 bases in between. The CDR3 covers 11 residues. From germline, CDR1 is DFQATT and CDR2 SNEGSKA (reference sequence). CDR3 amino acids: CSARLTTEAFF. The CDR3 nucleotides read TGCAGTGCTAGACTAACCACTGAAGCTTTCTTT.

The CDR3 loop reads CASSQDFRLAGGYTDTQYF. The CDR3 nucleotides read TGTGCCAGCAGCCAAGACTTTCGACTAGCGGGGGGATACACAGATACGCAGTATTTT. The chain is built from TRBV4-2 and TRBJ2-3, with 13 bases that match TRBD2. Trimming at V came to 0 bases and at J to 2 bases, leaving 8 bases not matched to a gene. The CDR3 totals 19 residues. Germline V gene lookup returns CDR1 LGHNA and CDR2 YNFKEQ.

This clone was picked up a small number of times. The V gene is TRBV30, the J gene TRBJ1-1, with 7 bases identical to TRBD1. There are 14 residues in the CDR3. J lost 8 bases, V lost 1 base, and 10 bases had no gene match. From germline, CDR1 is GTSNPN and CDR2 SVGIG (reference sequence). The CDR3 protein is CAWSGGPGQIEAFF. CDR3 sequence (DNA): TGTGCCTGGAGTGGGGGACCGGGACAGATAGAAGCTTTCTTT.

This chain links TRBV7-3 with TRBJ1-1; unclear D gene. Germline V gene data show CDR1 as SGHTA and CDR2 as FQGTGA. The CDR3 loop spans 15 amino acids. V was pared by 0 bases and J by 2 bases, with 10 bases between. DNA for the CDR3: TGTGCCAGCAGCTTAACAGGCGGGCCTAACACTGAAGCTTTCTTT. This encodes CASSLTGGPNTEAFF.

This chain uses TRBV5-6 with TRBJ2-7; no reliable D call. This CDR3 comprises 13 residues. Trimming stripped 2 bases from V and 0 bases from J, with 6 bases between. Germline lookup yields CDR1 SGHDT and CDR2 YYEEEE. The CDR3 DNA is TGTGCCAGCAGCTTAGCTAGCTCCTACGAGCAGTACTTC. This codes for CASSLASSYEQYF.

The genes are TRBV27 and TRBJ1-1; no clear D. CDR1 MNHEY and CDR2 SMNVEV come from the germline V gene (reference sequence). The CDR3 is 13 amino acids. V was cut by 3 bases and J by 1 base, with 6 bases left in between. CDR3 nucleotide sequence: TGTGCCAGCAGTTTTTCCCAGAACACTGAAGCTTTCTTT. Its protein is CASSFSQNTEAFF.

J is TRBJ2-1 and V is TRBV5-5; 10 nucleotides line up with TRBD1. The CDR3 spans 16 residues. Germline V gene lookup returns CDR1 SGHKS and CDR2 YYEKEE (reference sequence). Unmatched junction bases numbered 7, after V lost 0 bases and J lost 7 bases. In DNA, the CDR3 is TGTGCCAGCAGCTTGGCCGGGACAGGGGTTTTGAATGAGCAGTTCTTC. It encodes CASSLAGTGVLNEQFF.

This chain links TRBV14 with TRBJ1-1; the D gene is possibly TRBD1 (5 bases). CDR3 size: 14 residues. Per the germline V gene, CDR1 is SGHDN and CDR2 is FVKESK. The ends were cut back, 4 bases at V and 7 bases at J, with 16 bases in the middle. CDR3 loop: CASSRTIGAGEAFF. In nucleotides, the CDR3 is TGTGCCAGCAGCCGGACCATAGGGGCCGGTGAAGCTTTCTTT.

The chain links TRBV7-9 to TRBJ1-1, with D perhaps matching TRBD1 (5 bases). CDR1 SEHNR and CDR2 FQNEAQ come from the germline V gene (reference sequence). The CDR3 covers 13 residues. V dropped 5 bases and J dropped 6 bases, with 13 bases sitting between them. CDR3 residues: CASSPPSGAEAFF. The CDR3 DNA reads TGTGCCAGCAGCCCACCCTCGGGGGCTGAAGCTTTCTTT.

This clone was seen at least ten times. The rearrangement links TRBV19 to TRBJ1-2; TRBD1 aligns across 7 bases. This CDR3 comprises 16 residues. With 6 bases clipped from V and 3 bases from J, the junction kept 13 bases outside the gene matches. CDR1 is LNHDA and CDR2 is SQIVND in the germline V gene (reference sequence). In DNA form, the CDR3 reads TGTGCCAGTAGCCCTGGGCCCCTGGGACAGCACTATGGCTACACCTTC. Translating it yields CASSPGPLGQHYGYTF.

This clone occurred once. The V call is TRBV5-1, the J call TRBJ1-3; no clear D. V lost 7 bases to trimming and J lost 0 bases, with 11 bases between them. The CDR3 totals 14 residues. CDR1 and CDR2 (germline): SGHRS, YFSETQ. The CDR3 region has the DNA TGCGCCAGCCACGACGGACTCTCTGGAAACACCATATATTTT. Amino acid sequence: CASHDGLSGNTIYF.

The rearrangement uses TRBV12-3 or TRBV12-4 and TRBJ1-2; possible D gene TRBD1, 5 bases. The ends were cut back, 4 bases at V and 9 bases at J, with 12 bases in the middle. The CDR3 loop spans 12 amino acids. CDR3 protein: CASSYRSASYTF. Here the CDR3 DNA reads TGTGCCAGCAGTTACAGGTCAGCAAGCTACACCTTC.

V and J are TRBV11-2 and TRBJ1-2; D is unclear. Germline assignment: CDR1 SGHAT and CDR2 FQNNGV. The CDR3 sequence is 14 residues long. Between the trimmed V and J ends, which lost 7 bases and 4 bases, there was a span of 16 bases. CDR3 sequence reads: CASKGGPDRYGYTF. In DNA, the CDR3 is TGTGCCAGCAAAGGCGGCCCCGACCGCTATGGCTACACCTTC.

This chain joins TRBV7-9 and TRBJ1-1; TRBD1 agrees at 7 bases. The CDR3 spans 17 residues. Trimming removed 4 bases from V and 5 bases from J; junction bases left unmatched: 16. CDR1 and CDR2 from the germline V gene are SEHNR and FQNEAQ (reference sequence). CDR3 in DNA: TGTGCCAGCAGCTCTCGAGCAGGGGGAGTCTTTGGAACTGAAGCTTTCTTT. This encodes CASSSRAGGVFGTEAFF.

This clone was observed a single time. The gene calls are TRBV4-2 and TRBJ2-5, with 9 bases matching TRBD1. The CDR3 runs 15 residues. J was trimmed by 5 bases and V by 5 bases; bases with no gene match: 9. CDR1 and CDR2 from the germline V gene are LGHNA and YNFKEQ. The chain's CDR3 is CASSSRQGEGETQYF. CDR3 bases: TGTGCCAGCAGCTCCCGACAGGGGGAAGGGGAGACCCAGTACTTC.

In its sample, this clone was seen a few times. The rearrangement uses TRBV4-2 and TRBJ2-5; no clear D. Germline CDR1 and CDR2: LGHNA and YNFKEQ. The length of the CDR3 is 12 residues. The V end was cut by 4 bases, the J end by 4 bases, with 7 bases between. In DNA form, the CDR3 reads TGTGCCAGCAGCCCGAACAGAGAGACCCAGTACTTC. Translated, it gives CASSPNRETQYF.

The J gene is TRBJ2-6, the V gene TRBV6-7; D ambiguous. TRBV6-7 is annotated as an ORF whose role is uncertain. The CDR3 contains 14 residues. V was trimmed by 6 bases and J by 4 bases, leaving 10 bases between them. In DNA form, the CDR3 reads TGTGCCAGCAGCTCTCCTCTGGGGGCCAACGTCCTGACTTTC. The encoded protein is CASSSPLGANVLTF.

J is TRBJ2-7 and V is TRBV15, with 8 bases aligning to TRBD1. The CDR3 sequence is 14 residues long. V was clipped by 0 bases and J by 4 bases; unmatched bases: 2. The germline V gene has CDR1 LNHNV and CDR2 YYDKDF (reference sequence). The CDR3 loop reads CATSRDTGGYEQYF. CDR3 sequence (DNA): TGTGCCACCAGCAGAGATACAGGGGGGTACGAGCAGTACTTC.

The chain carries TRBV5-4 and TRBJ1-1; the D is unclear. CDR1 and CDR2 (germline): SGHNT, YYREEE (reference sequence). V lost 4 bases, J lost 1 base, and 5 bases lay in between. CDR3 length: 12 residues. The CDR3 protein is CASSRGNTEAFF. The CDR3 bases are TGTGCCAGCAGCCGAGGGAACACTGAAGCTTTCTTT.

This clone was detected once. This chain joins TRBV7-2 and TRBJ2-5; possible D gene TRBD1, 6 bases. V dropped 3 bases and J dropped 5 bases, with 10 bases sitting between them. CDR3 size: 13 residues. The germline V gene has CDR1 SGHTA and CDR2 FQGNSA. The CDR3 region has the DNA TGTGCCAGCAGCTTGGGACAATCTGAGACCCAGTACTTC. It codes for CASSLGQSETQYF.

J is TRBJ1-1 and V is TRBV5-5, with TRBD1 matching over 9 bases. Germline CDR1 and CDR2: SGHKS and YYEKEE (reference sequence). The V segment lost 4 bases and the J segment 0 bases; nucleotides outside the gene matches: 7. The CDR3 loop spans 16 amino acids. The CDR3 here is CASSAGQGYMNTEAFF. In nucleotides, the CDR3 is TGTGCCAGCAGCGCAGGACAGGGGTATATGAACACTGAAGCTTTCTTT. Complete variable domain (other parts from reference TRBV5-5 and TRBJ1-1): DAGVTQSPTHLIKTRGQQVTLRCSPISGHKSVSWYQQVLGQGPQFIFQYYEKEERGRGNFPDRFSARQFPNYSSELNVNALLLGDSALYLCASSAGQGYMNTEAFFGQGTRLTVV.